This T cell receptor (beta chain) was captured in a study of control samples from healthy donors and cancer patients. The assay was immunoSEQ multiplex PCR, and TCRdb's table has in-frame clones only and misses some. The table includes tens of thousands of clones, around 94% detected once. The CDR3 sequence is 15 residues long. Germline V lookup: CDR1 MNHNY, CDR2 SVGAGI (reference sequence). V was pared by 5 bases and J by 3 bases, with 13 bases between. The chain is built from TRBV6-6 and TRBJ2-2; D might be TRBD1 (5 bases). The receptor's source is a young man with colorectal cancer. The specimen sequenced was PBMCs. CDR3 protein: CASSKKGRHTGELFF. The DNA of the CDR3 is TGTGCCAGCAGTAAGAAGGGGCGGCACACCGGGGAGCTGTTTTTT.